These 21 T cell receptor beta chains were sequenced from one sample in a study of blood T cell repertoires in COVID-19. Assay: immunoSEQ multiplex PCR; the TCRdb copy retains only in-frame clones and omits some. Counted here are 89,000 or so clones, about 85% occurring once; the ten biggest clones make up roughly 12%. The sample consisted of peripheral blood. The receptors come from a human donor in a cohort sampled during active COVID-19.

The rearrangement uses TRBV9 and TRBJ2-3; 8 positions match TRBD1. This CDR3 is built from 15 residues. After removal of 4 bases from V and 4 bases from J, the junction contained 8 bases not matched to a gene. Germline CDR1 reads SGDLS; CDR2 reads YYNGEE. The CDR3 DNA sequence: TGTGCCAGCAGCAAAGAGGACAGGGTGCCAGATACGCAGTATTTT. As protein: CASSKEDRVPDTQYF. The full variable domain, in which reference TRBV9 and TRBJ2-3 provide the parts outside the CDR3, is DSGVTQTPKHLITATGQRVTLRCSPRSGDLSVYWYQQSLDQGLQFLIQYYNGEERAKGNILERFSAQQFPDLHSELNLSSLELGDSALYFCASSKEDRVPDTQYFGPGTRLTVL.

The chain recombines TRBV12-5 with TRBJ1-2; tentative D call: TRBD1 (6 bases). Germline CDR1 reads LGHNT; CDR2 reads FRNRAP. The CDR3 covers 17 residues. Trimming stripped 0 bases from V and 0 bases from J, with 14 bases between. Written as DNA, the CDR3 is TGTGCTAGTGGTTTGGTAGGGGGTCTTCCGGCTAACTATGGCTACACCTTC. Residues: CASGLVGGLPANYGYTF.

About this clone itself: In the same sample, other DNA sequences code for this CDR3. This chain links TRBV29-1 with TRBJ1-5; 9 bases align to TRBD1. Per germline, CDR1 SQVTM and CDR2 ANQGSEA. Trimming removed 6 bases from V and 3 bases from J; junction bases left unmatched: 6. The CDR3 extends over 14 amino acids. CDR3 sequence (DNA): TGCAGCGTCGGGGGACAGGGCGACAATCAGCCCCAGCATTTT. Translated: CSVGGQGDNQPQHF.

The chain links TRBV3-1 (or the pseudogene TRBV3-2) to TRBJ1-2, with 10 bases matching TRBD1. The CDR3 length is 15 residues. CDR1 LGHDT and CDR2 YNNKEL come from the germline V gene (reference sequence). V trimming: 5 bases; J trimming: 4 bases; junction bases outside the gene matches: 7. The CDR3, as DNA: TGTGCCAGCAGCAAATCGGGACAGGGGTCCTATGGCTACACCTTC. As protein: CASSKSGQGSYGYTF.

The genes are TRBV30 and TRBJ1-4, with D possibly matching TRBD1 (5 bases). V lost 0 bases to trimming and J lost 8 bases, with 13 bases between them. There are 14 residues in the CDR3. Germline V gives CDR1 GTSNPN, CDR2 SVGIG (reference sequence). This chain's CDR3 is CAWSVQAQWEKLFF. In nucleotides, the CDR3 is TGTGCCTGGAGTGTACAGGCTCAGTGGGAAAAACTGTTTTTT. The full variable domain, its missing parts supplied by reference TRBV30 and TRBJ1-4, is SQTIHQWPATLVQPVGSPLSLECTVEGTSNPNLYWYRQAAGRGLQLLFYSVGIGQISSEVPQNLSASRPQDRQFILSSKKLLLSDSGFYLCAWSVQAQWEKLFFGSGTQLSVL.

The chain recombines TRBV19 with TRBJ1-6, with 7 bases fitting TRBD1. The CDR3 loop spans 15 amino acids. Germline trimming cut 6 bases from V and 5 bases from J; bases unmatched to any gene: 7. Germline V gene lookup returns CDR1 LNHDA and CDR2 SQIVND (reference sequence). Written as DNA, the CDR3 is TGTGCCAGTAGACCCGACAGGGCAAATAATTCACCCCTCCACTTT. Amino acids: CASRPDRANNSPLHF.

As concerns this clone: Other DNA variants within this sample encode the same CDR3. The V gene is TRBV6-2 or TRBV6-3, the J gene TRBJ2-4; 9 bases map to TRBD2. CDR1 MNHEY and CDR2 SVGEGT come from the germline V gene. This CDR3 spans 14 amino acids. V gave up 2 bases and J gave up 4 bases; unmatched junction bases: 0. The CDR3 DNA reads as TGTGCCAGCAGTTACAGCGGGGGGAAAAACATTCAGTACTTC. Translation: CASSYSGGKNIQYF.

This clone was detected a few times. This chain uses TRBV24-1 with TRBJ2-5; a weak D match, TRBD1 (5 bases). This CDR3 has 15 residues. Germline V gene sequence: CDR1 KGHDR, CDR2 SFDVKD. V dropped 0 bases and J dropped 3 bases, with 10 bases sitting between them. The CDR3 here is CATSDLSGWEETQYF. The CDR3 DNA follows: TGTGCCACCAGTGATTTGTCAGGGTGGGAAGAGACCCAGTACTTC.

In nucleotides, the CDR3 is TGTGCCAGCAGTTTTAGCGGGAGCGCCTACGAGCAGTACTTC. Its protein is CASSFSGSAYEQYF. The chain is built from TRBV27 and TRBJ2-7, with TRBD2 identical over 9 bases. This CDR3 is built from 14 residues. The V segment lost 3 bases and the J segment 2 bases; nucleotides outside the gene matches: 2. CDR1 MNHEY and CDR2 SMNVEV come from the germline V gene (reference sequence).

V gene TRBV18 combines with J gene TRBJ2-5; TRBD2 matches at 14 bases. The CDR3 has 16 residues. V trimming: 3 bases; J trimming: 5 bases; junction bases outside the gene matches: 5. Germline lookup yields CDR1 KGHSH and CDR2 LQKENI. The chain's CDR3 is CASSPGLAGDLETQYF. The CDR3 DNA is TGTGCCAGCTCACCGGGACTAGCGGGAGATTTGGAGACCCAGTACTTC.

CDR3 sequence reads: CASSVQGRAYEQYF. CDR3 bases: TGTGCCAGCAGCGTACAGGGGAGGGCCTACGAGCAGTACTTC. The J gene is TRBJ2-7, the V gene TRBV9; a weak D match, TRBD2 (7 bases). V lost 1 base and J 2 bases, leaving 10 bases between the germline ends. In germline, CDR1 is SGDLS, CDR2 YYNGEE. This CDR3 is built from 14 residues.

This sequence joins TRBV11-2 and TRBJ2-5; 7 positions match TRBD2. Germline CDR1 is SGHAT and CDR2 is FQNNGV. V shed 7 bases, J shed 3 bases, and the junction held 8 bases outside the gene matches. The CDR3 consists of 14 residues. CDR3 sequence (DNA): TGTGCCAGCACCCCAAGGGGAGGGGAAGAGACCCAGTACTTC. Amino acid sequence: CASTPRGGEETQYF. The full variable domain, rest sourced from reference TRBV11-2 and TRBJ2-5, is EAGVAQSPRYKIIEKRQSVAFWCNPISGHATLYWYQQILGQGPKLLIQFQNNGVVDDSQLPKDRFSAERLKGVDSTLKIQPAKLEDSAVYLCASTPRGGEETQYFGPGTRLLVL.

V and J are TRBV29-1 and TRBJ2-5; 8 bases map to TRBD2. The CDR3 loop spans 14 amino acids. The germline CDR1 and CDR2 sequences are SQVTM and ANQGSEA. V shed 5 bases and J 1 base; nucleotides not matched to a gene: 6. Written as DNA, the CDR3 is TGCAGCGTTTTTACCGGGACTAGCCAAGAGACCCAGTACTTC. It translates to CSVFTGTSQETQYF.

The CDR3 DNA is TGCAGTGCCCCGTCGGGGTATGAGCAGTTCTTC. Encoded protein: CSAPSGYEQFF. This sequence joins TRBV20-1 and TRBJ2-1, with a tentative D call TRBD2 (5 bases). Trimming stripped 6 bases from V and 8 bases from J, with 11 bases between. Per germline, CDR1 DFQATT and CDR2 SNEGSKA (reference sequence). This CDR3 is 11 amino acids long.

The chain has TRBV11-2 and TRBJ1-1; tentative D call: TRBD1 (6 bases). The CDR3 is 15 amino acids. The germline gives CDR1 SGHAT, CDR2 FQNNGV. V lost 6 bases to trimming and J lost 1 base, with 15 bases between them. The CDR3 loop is CASRTPRGQNTEAFF. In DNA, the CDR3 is TGTGCCAGCAGGACCCCGCGGGGGCAGAACACTGAAGCTTTCTTT.

CDR3 sequence reads: CASSATGVEQYF. CDR3 DNA sequence: TGTGCCAGCAGCGCCACAGGGGTCGAGCAGTACTTC. The chain uses TRBV12-3 or TRBV12-4 and TRBJ2-7; 7 nucleotides agree with TRBD1. This CDR3 is built from 12 residues. V was clipped by 6 bases and J by 6 bases; unmatched bases: 5.

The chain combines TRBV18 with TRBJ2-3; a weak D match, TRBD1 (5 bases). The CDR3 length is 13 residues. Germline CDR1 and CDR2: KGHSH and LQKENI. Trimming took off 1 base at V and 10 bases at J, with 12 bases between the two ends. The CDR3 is CASSPLARAAQYF. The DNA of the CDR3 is TGTGCCAGCTCACCACTCGCCAGGGCTGCGCAGTATTTT.

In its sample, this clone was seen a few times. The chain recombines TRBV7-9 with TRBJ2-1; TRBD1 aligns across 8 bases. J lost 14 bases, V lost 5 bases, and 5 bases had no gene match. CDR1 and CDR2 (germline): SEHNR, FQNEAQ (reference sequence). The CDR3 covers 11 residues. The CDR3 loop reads CASSPGQGKFF. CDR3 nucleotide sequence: TGTGCCAGCAGCCCAGGACAGGGAAAGTTCTTC. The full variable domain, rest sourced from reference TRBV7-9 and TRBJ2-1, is DTGVSQNPRHKITKRGQNVTFRCDPISEHNRLYWYRQTLGQGPEFLTYFQNEAQLEKSRLLSDRFSAERPKGSFSTLEIQRTEQGDSAMYLCASSPGQGKFFGPGTRLTVL.

The CDR3 sequence: CASSEAETYTQYF. CDR3 nucleotides: TGTGCCAGCAGCGAGGCGGAGACTTATACGCAGTATTTT. The chain is built from TRBV9 and TRBJ2-3; D is uncertain. Germline V CDR1 and CDR2: SGDLS, YYNGEE. The CDR3 has 13 amino acids. Trimming pared 3 bases from V and 7 bases from J, leaving 12 bases between. Supplemented by reference TRBV9 and TRBJ2-3, the full variable domain reads DSGVTQTPKHLITATGQRVTLRCSPRSGDLSVYWYQQSLDQGLQFLIQYYNGEERAKGNILERFSAQQFPDLHSELNLSSLELGDSALYFCASSEAETYTQYFGPGTRLTVL.

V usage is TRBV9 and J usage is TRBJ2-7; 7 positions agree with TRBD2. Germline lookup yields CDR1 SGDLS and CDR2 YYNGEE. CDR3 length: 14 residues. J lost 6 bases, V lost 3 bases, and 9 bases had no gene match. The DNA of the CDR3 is TGTGCCAGCAGCGCCCGGGACGCGGGGGTCGAGCAGTACTTC. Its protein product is CASSARDAGVEQYF.

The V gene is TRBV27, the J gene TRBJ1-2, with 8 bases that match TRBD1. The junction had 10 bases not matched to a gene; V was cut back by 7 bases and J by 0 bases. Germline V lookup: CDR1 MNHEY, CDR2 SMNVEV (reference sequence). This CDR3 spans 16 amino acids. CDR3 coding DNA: TGTGCCAGCAAATTGACAGGGGCTATAGCTAACTATGGCTACACCTTC. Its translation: CASKLTGAIANYGYTF.